What follows are 21 T cell receptor beta chains derived from one specimen sequenced in a study of CD8 T cells in Susac syndrome. Reverse transcription of roughly 0.45 to 1 ug RNA was carried out with random hexamers. TCRdb independently ran MiXCR on the immunoSEQ multiplex PCR reads; one entry per CDR3 protein. The table shows 110,000 to 150,000 distinct CDR3 sequences, with over 85% occurring only once. Sequencing was done on a sample of CD8+ T cells from PBMCs. The origin of the receptors is a human donor in good health.

The J gene is TRBJ2-2, the V gene TRBV27; tentatively, D is TRBD1 (5 bases). V lost 3 bases and J 7 bases, leaving 9 bases between the germline ends. The germline CDR1 and CDR2 sequences are MNHEY and SMNVEV (reference sequence). The CDR3 totals 13 residues. The CDR3 loop reads CASSLYRFGELFF. The DNA of the CDR3 is TGTGCCAGCAGTTTGTACAGGTTCGGGGAGCTGTTTTTT.

This clonotype was seen only once. The genes are TRBV9 and TRBJ1-1, with TRBD1 as a possible D gene (5 bases). This CDR3 contains 15 residues. With 3 bases removed from V and 1 base from J, the gap between germline ends came to 13 bases. Germline CDR1 and CDR2: SGDLS and YYNGEE. In nucleotides, the CDR3 is TGTGCCAGCAGCGCCCTGGTGGGGACGAACACTGAAGCTTTCTTT. Its translation is CASSALVGTNTEAFF.

This clonotype occurred once. The chain is built from TRBV29-1 and TRBJ1-2, with D tentatively TRBD1 (5 bases). V gave up 7 bases and J gave up 2 bases, with 8 bases separating them. The CDR3 loop spans 11 amino acids. The germline V gene has CDR1 SQVTM and CDR2 ANQGSEA. The CDR3 region is CSGRVNYGYTF. CDR3 DNA: TGCAGCGGCAGGGTGAACTATGGCTACACCTTC.

This chain joins TRBV3-1 and TRBJ2-7; possibly TRBD2 for D (6 bases). Trimming removed 1 base from V and 5 bases from J, with 9 bases in between. CDR3 length: 13 amino acids. Germline lookup yields CDR1 LGHDT and CDR2 YNNKEL (reference sequence). The CDR3, as DNA: TGTGCCAGCAGCCAAGTACTAGCAGACGAGCAGTACTTC. It yields the protein CASSQVLADEQYF.

The V call is TRBV27, the J call TRBJ2-3; the D gene is possibly TRBD2 (6 bases). The CDR3 is 13 amino acids. Germline lookup yields CDR1 MNHEY and CDR2 SMNVEV (reference sequence). V was shortened by 6 bases and J by 6 bases, with 13 bases between the two germline ends. The CDR3 protein is CASSLLAVDTQYF. In DNA, the CDR3 is TGTGCCAGCAGCCTACTAGCAGTGGATACGCAGTATTTT.

This clonotype showed up just once. The genes are TRBV12-3 or TRBV12-4 and TRBJ2-1; D perhaps matches TRBD1 (5 bases). The V end lost 7 bases, the J end lost 6 bases, and 10 bases lay between the germline ends. This CDR3 region has 12 residues. DNA for the CDR3: TGTGCCAGCAAGACAGCCGCCAATGAGCAGTTCTTC. This encodes CASKTAANEQFF.

The table lists this clonotype with a count of one. The V call is TRBV4-3, the J call TRBJ2-7; D might be TRBD1 (6 bases). Germline V gene sequence: CDR1 LGHNA, CDR2 YSLEER. The ends were cut back, 0 bases at V and 5 bases at J, with 11 bases in the middle. This CDR3 has 14 residues. The CDR3 loop is CASSQDRGYHEQYF. DNA of the CDR3: TGCGCCAGCAGCCAAGACAGGGGATACCACGAGCAGTACTTC.

The chain links TRBV5-6 to TRBJ1-2, with no clear D. V was pared by 4 bases and J by 3 bases, with 13 bases between. The CDR3 is made up of 14 amino acids. CDR1 and CDR2 from the germline V gene are SGHDT and YYEEEE. The CDR3 loop is CASSAADDYYGYTF. The CDR3 nucleotides read TGTGCCAGCAGCGCGGCCGACGACTACTATGGCTACACCTTC.

The rearrangement uses TRBV4-3 and TRBJ2-1; no reliable D call. The CDR3 has 15 residues. Germline V gives CDR1 LGHNA, CDR2 YSLEER. V shed 1 base and J shed 4 bases, with 11 bases lying between them. The CDR3 DNA sequence: TGCGCCAGCAGCCAAGGCACGGTGGGGTACAATGAGCAGTTCTTC. Translating it yields CASSQGTVGYNEQFF.

This clonotype is a singleton in its sample. V is TRBV28 and J is TRBJ2-6, with 10 nucleotides matching TRBD2. CDR1 and CDR2 from the germline V gene are MDHEN and SYDVKM. The CDR3 contains 16 residues. The J segment lost 2 bases and the V segment lost 3 bases, leaving 1 base of the junction unmatched. DNA of the CDR3: TGTGCCAGCAGTTTTAGCGGGAGGCCTGGGGCCAACGTCCTGACTTTC. Translating it yields CASSFSGRPGANVLTF.

This chain joins TRBV29-1 and TRBJ2-2, with 7 nucleotides matching TRBD1. Germline V gene data show CDR1 as SQVTM and CDR2 as ANQGSEA. V was pared by 7 bases and J by 7 bases, with 12 bases of the junction left unmatched. The CDR3 runs to 14 residues. This CDR3 is CSGPGGVKGGELFF. In DNA form, the CDR3 reads TGCAGCGGGCCAGGGGGTGTAAAGGGCGGGGAGCTGTTTTTT.

J is TRBJ2-7 and V is TRBV7-9; TRBD2 agrees at 7 bases. The V gene end was trimmed by 4 bases and the J gene end by 2 bases; junction bases not matched to a gene: 11. This CDR3 comprises 16 residues. Per germline, CDR1 SEHNR and CDR2 FQNEAQ (reference sequence). This chain's CDR3 is CASSSDLAGDPYEQYF. CDR3 nucleotide sequence: TGTGCCAGCAGCTCCGACTTAGCGGGTGACCCCTACGAGCAGTACTTC.

The genes are TRBV30 and TRBJ1-5; D gene unclear. Germline CDR1 is GTSNPN and CDR2 is SVGIG (reference sequence). V lost 0 bases and J lost 7, with 13 bases in between. The CDR3 length is 14 residues. The CDR3 here is CAWSVTQEGQPQHF. Written as DNA, the CDR3 is TGTGCCTGGAGTGTAACCCAAGAGGGACAGCCCCAGCATTTT.

The CDR3 sequence: CASSFQATDTQYF. CDR3 nucleotides: TGTGCCAGCAGCTTTCAGGCTACAGATACGCAGTATTTT. The V and J genes are TRBV5-8 and TRBJ2-3, with no clear D. The CDR3 runs 13 residues. The V gene lost 2 bases and the J gene lost 3 bases, with 7 bases spanning the gap. Germline CDR1 is SGHTS and CDR2 is YDEGEE.

The chain joins TRBV28 to TRBJ2-7; D is ambiguous. CDR1 and CDR2 from the germline V gene are MDHEN and SYDVKM. V was trimmed by 3 bases and J by 3 bases, leaving 6 bases between them. CDR3 length: 12 residues. In DNA, the CDR3 is TGTGCCAGCAGTTTTTGGAGCTACGAGCAGTACTTC. As protein: CASSFWSYEQYF.

The chain employs TRBV4-1 and TRBJ2-3; D remains ambiguous. The V gene lost 4 bases and the J gene lost 1 base, with 12 bases spanning the gap. The CDR3 has 15 amino acids. Germline CDR1 and CDR2: MGHRA and YSYEKL. The DNA of the CDR3 is TGCGCCAGCAGCCGGATGAGAGGAGGCACAGATACGCAGTATTTT. This gives the protein CASSRMRGGTDTQYF.

This clonotype was picked up a small number of times. This sequence joins TRBV27 and TRBJ2-3; TRBD1 might be the D (6 bases). This CDR3 contains 12 residues. The V and J ends lost 5 bases and 6 bases respectively, with 9 bases between them. Germline V gene data show CDR1 as MNHEY and CDR2 as SMNVEV (reference sequence). The CDR3 DNA reads as TGTGCCAGCAGTCGTGGGGGCGATACGCAGTATTTT. The encoded protein is CASSRGGDTQYF.

The chain links TRBV19 to TRBJ2-3, with TRBD2 matching over 8 bases. The V gene end was trimmed by 4 bases and the J gene end by 2 bases; junction bases not matched to a gene: 5. Germline lookup yields CDR1 LNHDA and CDR2 SQIVND (reference sequence). CDR3 length: 15 residues. The CDR3 DNA reads as TGTGCCAGTAGTACTATACTAGCGGCCACAGATACGCAGTATTTT. Protein product: CASSTILAATDTQYF. Full variable domain (rest looked up from reference TRBV19 and TRBJ2-3): DGGITQSPKYLFRKEGQNVTLSCEQNLNHDAMYWYRQDPGQGLRLIYYSQIVNDFQKGDIAEGYSVSREKKESFPLTVTSAQKNPTAFYLCASSTILAATDTQYFGPGTRLTVL.

J is TRBJ1-2 and V is TRBV15, with D hard to call. In germline, CDR1 is LNHNV, CDR2 YYDKDF (reference sequence). Trimming pared 6 bases from V and 6 bases from J, leaving 20 bases between. This CDR3 has 15 residues. In DNA form, the CDR3 reads TGTGCCACCAGGGCTGGAGGTAAAGTGGAGGATGGCTACACCTTC. Translating gives CATRAGGKVEDGYTF.

V is TRBV28 and J is TRBJ1-1; D call uncertain. Germline values: CDR1 MDHEN, CDR2 SYDVKM. V gave up 5 bases and J gave up 5 bases, with 18 bases separating them. The CDR3 consists of 15 residues. The CDR3 protein is CASSLYHRAGTEAFF. Here the CDR3 DNA reads TGTGCCAGCAGTCTGTACCACCGGGCTGGAACTGAAGCTTTCTTT.

This clonotype was detected a few times. The chain links TRBV27 to TRBJ2-7, with D perhaps TRBD2 (5 bases). Germline V CDR1 and CDR2: MNHEY, SMNVEV (reference sequence). The CDR3 loop spans 13 amino acids. Trimming shortened V by 4 bases and J by 0 bases, and 7 bases separated the two germline ends. Written as DNA, the CDR3 is TGTGCCAGCAGTTCGGGATTCTCCTACGAGCAGTACTTC. Amino acid sequence: CASSSGFSYEQYF.